This TCR beta chain was sequenced during a study of shared clonotypes between healthy human individuals. V trimming: 5 bases; J trimming: 4 bases; junction bases outside the gene matches: 0. This CDR3 has 12 amino acids. Germline V gene sequence: CDR1 GTSNPN, CDR2 SVGIG (reference sequence). Remarks on this clone: Antigen: not known.

Deep-level running was used for the assay. Evenly divided among several immunoSEQ plates was the genomic DNA of each subset. Profiled with immunoSEQ multiplex PCR; TCRdb holds only in-frame clones, not every one. In the table there are roughly 2,500,000 clones, approximately 94% of which are singletons. Study-level points and caveats: Non-shared clonotypes displayed generation probabilities falling below those of clonotypes present in all four donors. Blood alone was sampled, and tissue repertoires likely differ.

The sequencing input was naive CD4+ T cells from PBMCs. This sample's subset: CD45RA+ positively selected. This clonotype was obtained from a young man in good health. Some clones in this sample may be carry-over from other donors' samples. The rearrangement links TRBV30 to TRBJ2-5; TRBD1 aligns across 11 bases. CDR3 nucleotide sequence: TGTGCCTGGGGACAGGGGGCAGAGACCCAGTACTTC. Its protein product is CAWGQGAETQYF. Filled out from reference TRBV30 and TRBJ2-5, the complete variable domain reads SQTIHQWPATLVQPVGSPLSLECTVEGTSNPNLYWYRQAAGRGLQLLFYSVGIGQISSEVPQNLSASRPQDRQFILSSKKLLLSDSGFYLCAWGQGAETQYFGPGTRLLVL.